These 30 T cell receptor beta chains originate from one sample sequenced in a study of blood T cell repertoires in COVID-19. Sequencing used immunoSEQ multiplex PCR; TCRdb keeps in-frame clones, though not all of them. The sample carries approximately 90,000 clones, roughly four fifths recorded once. The sample consisted of peripheral blood. All receptors derive from a woman over 75 with acute or convalescent COVID-19.

This clone occurred once. The rearrangement uses TRBV10-3 and TRBJ2-3; 9 bases match TRBD2. The CDR3 covers 15 residues. V trimming: 6 bases; J trimming: 4 bases; junction bases outside the gene matches: 8. Germline CDR1 ENHRY, CDR2 SYGVKD. CDR3 nucleotide sequence: TGTGCCATCAGCCGTAGCGGGAGAAACGCAGATACGCAGTATTTT. As protein: CAISRSGRNADTQYF.

The chain carries TRBV18 and TRBJ2-7, with D uncertain. Germline CDR1 KGHSH, CDR2 LQKENI. The CDR3 has 15 amino acids. V shed 2 bases and J shed 0 bases, with 11 bases lying between them. DNA of the CDR3: TGTGCCAGCTCACCAGCATCAGTATTCTCCTACGAGCAGTACTTC. Encoded protein: CASSPASVFSYEQYF. The full variable domain, with the rest looked up from reference TRBV18 and TRBJ2-7, is NAGVMQNPRHLVRRRGQEARLRCSPMKGHSHVYWYRQLPEEGLKFMVYLQKENIIDESGMPKERFSAEFPKEGPSILRIQQVVRGDSAAYFCASSPASVFSYEQYFGPGTRLTVT.

The chain uses TRBV12-3 or TRBV12-4 and TRBJ2-7; D is ambiguous. Trimming cost V 3 bases and J 5 bases, with 5 bases left between them. The CDR3 length is 11 residues. The CDR3, as DNA: TGTGCCAGCAGTTTTGACAACGAGCAGTACTTC. It specifies CASSFDNEQYF.

CDR3 DNA sequence: TGTGCCAGCAGCCTTGGACTAGCGGGGTACGAGCAGTACTTC. It specifies CASSLGLAGYEQYF. The rearrangement uses TRBV7-8 and TRBJ2-7; TRBD2 matches at 12 bases. The CDR3 contains 14 residues. Germline lookup yields CDR1 SGHVS and CDR2 FQNEAQ. Trimming at V came to 5 bases and at J to 4 bases, leaving 3 bases not matched to a gene.

This clone has only a few counts. The chain links TRBV5-8 to TRBJ1-4; 8 bases fit TRBD1. Germline CDR1 reads SGHTS; CDR2 reads YDEGEE. The CDR3 totals 15 residues. The V segment lost 4 bases and the J segment 8 bases; nucleotides outside the gene matches: 10. CDR3: CASSHTGTGAEKLFF. CDR3 sequence (DNA): TGTGCCAGCAGCCATACCGGGACAGGAGCAGAAAAACTGTTTTTT.

This chain connects TRBV9 to TRBJ1-1; TRBD1 might be the D (5 bases). V lost 4 bases to trimming and J lost 5 bases, with 15 bases between them. CDR1 is SGDLS and CDR2 is YYNGEE in the germline V gene. The CDR3 is made up of 14 amino acids. The CDR3 spells CASSLSGAATEAFF. CDR3 sequence (DNA): TGTGCCAGCAGCCTTAGCGGGGCCGCGACTGAAGCTTTCTTT.

The chain carries TRBV27 and TRBJ1-3, with a possible D match to TRBD1 (6 bases). Germline CDR1 is MNHEY and CDR2 is SMNVEV (reference sequence). Trimming removed 4 bases at V and 4 bases at J, with 14 bases between. CDR3 length equals 15 residues. Written as DNA, the CDR3 is TGTGCCAGCAGTTCCAACACAGGGATAGGAAACACCATATATTTT. It codes for CASSSNTGIGNTIYF.

The chain uses TRBV7-8 and TRBJ2-7; D possibly corresponds to TRBD2 (5 bases). Germline V gene lookup returns CDR1 SGHVS and CDR2 FQNEAQ. The V and J ends lost 0 bases and 2 bases respectively, with 11 bases between them. This CDR3 has 15 amino acids. The CDR3 loop is CASSLAFGGTYEQYF. The DNA for the CDR3 is TGTGCCAGCAGCTTAGCTTTCGGAGGCACCTACGAGCAGTACTTC. The complete variable domain, with remaining parts taken from reference TRBV7-8 and TRBJ2-7, reads GAGVSQSPRYKVAKRGQDVALRCDPISGHVSLFWYQQALGQGPEFLTYFQNEAQLDKSGLPSDRFFAERPEGSVSTLKIQRTQQEDSAVYLCASSLAFGGTYEQYFGPGTRLTVT.

This sequence joins TRBV18 and TRBJ2-1; 13 positions match TRBD2. This CDR3 comprises 17 residues. J was trimmed by 0 bases and V by 4 bases; bases with no gene match: 3. CDR1 is KGHSH, CDR2 LQKENI, per germline. CDR3 nucleotide sequence: TGTGCCAGCTCACTAGGGACTAGCGGGATCTCCTACAATGAGCAGTTCTTC. Translating gives CASSLGTSGISYNEQFF.

Turning to this clone: The sample contains more than one DNA sequence encoding this CDR3. This rearrangement joins TRBV5-1 to TRBJ1-2, with TRBD1 matching over 7 bases. The CDR3 length is 13 residues. Germline V CDR1 and CDR2: SGHRS, YFSETQ. The trim removed 2 bases at V and 8 bases at J, leaving 6 bases unmatched. The DNA for the CDR3 is TGCGCCAGCAGCTTAGAGGGGGCGGACGGCTACACCTTC. The encoded protein is CASSLEGADGYTF.

This clone has a single count. The rearrangement links TRBV6-5 to TRBJ1-1; no reliable D call. CDR1 and CDR2 from the germline V gene are MNHEY and SVGAGI. The CDR3 is 12 amino acids. V lost 7 bases, J lost 5 bases, and 11 bases lay in between. The CDR3 nucleotides are TGTGCCAGCAAGATGGGAGGGACTGAAGCTTTCTTT. Protein product: CASKMGGTEAFF.

The chain uses TRBV6-5 and TRBJ2-3; D not resolved. Germline loops: CDR1 MNHEY, CDR2 SVGAGI. Trimming took off 8 bases at V and 3 bases at J, with 3 bases between the two ends. The CDR3 is 10 amino acids. CDR3 DNA: TGTGCCAGCGAGACAGATACGCAGTATTTT. This sequence encodes CASETDTQYF.

V is TRBV5-1 and J is TRBJ2-5, with 7 bases aligning to TRBD1. V lost 9 bases, J lost 3 bases, and 11 bases stayed unmatched. CDR1 and CDR2 (germline): SGHRS, YFSETQ. The CDR3 totals 14 residues. CDR3: CATKAGGGEETQYF. The CDR3 DNA sequence: TGCGCCACCAAGGCAGGGGGTGGAGAAGAGACCCAGTACTTC.

This chain links TRBV5-1 with TRBJ2-7; 11 positions agree with TRBD2. The CDR3 loop spans 16 amino acids. Germline CDR1 reads SGHRS; CDR2 reads YFSETQ. The ends lost 4 bases at V and 0 bases at J; junction bases unmatched: 6. The CDR3 nucleotides read TGCGCCAGCAGCGTCTCTACTAGCGGGGGCTCCTACGAGCAGTACTTC. The encoded protein is CASSVSTSGGSYEQYF.

The chain employs TRBV24-1 and TRBJ2-1; maybe TRBD2 (5 bases). Per the germline V gene, CDR1 is KGHDR and CDR2 is SFDVKD. The CDR3 sequence is 13 residues long. Trimming took 6 bases from V and 2 from J, leaving 7 bases between them. The CDR3 loop reads CATSLAPYNEQFF. DNA for the CDR3: TGTGCCACCAGTCTAGCTCCCTACAATGAGCAGTTCTTC.

V and J are TRBV5-5 and TRBJ1-5, with D perhaps TRBD1 (5 bases). Germline V gives CDR1 SGHKS, CDR2 YYEKEE (reference sequence). V lost 0 bases and J 1 base, leaving 8 bases between the germline ends. The CDR3 covers 15 residues. The CDR3 here is CASSLGGGSNQPQHF. The CDR3 DNA is TGTGCCAGCAGCTTGGGCGGGGGGAGCAATCAGCCCCAGCATTTT.

This clone appeared a single time. The chain combines TRBV5-1 with TRBJ2-3; 8 bases line up with TRBD2. This CDR3 has 17 residues. After removal of 0 bases from V and 1 base from J, the junction contained 7 bases not matched to a gene. Germline assignment: CDR1 SGHRS and CDR2 YFSETQ. The CDR3 DNA reads as TGCGCCAGCAGCTTGGGCTACGGGCGGGGGGGCACAGATACGCAGTATTTT. Translated, it gives CASSLGYGRGGTDTQYF.

The chain carries TRBV11-2 and TRBJ2-3; 9 bases map to TRBD1. The germline gives CDR1 SGHAT, CDR2 FQNNGV. This CDR3 spans 14 amino acids. V lost 6 bases and J lost 0; bases outside the gene matches: 1. This CDR3 reads CASRGQGSTDTQYF. CDR3 nucleotides: TGTGCCAGCAGGGGACAGGGTAGCACAGATACGCAGTATTTT.

The chain combines TRBV5-1 with TRBJ2-7, with TRBD2 matching over 8 bases. Germline CDR1 is SGHRS and CDR2 is YFSETQ. The V and J ends lost 0 bases and 6 bases, in that order; junction bases with no gene match: 5. This CDR3 is 14 amino acids long. The CDR3 is CASSLGGGSFEQYF. CDR3 bases: TGCGCCAGCAGCTTGGGCGGGGGGTCGTTCGAGCAGTACTTC.

V is TRBV5-1 and J is TRBJ2-5, with D possibly being TRBD1 (6 bases). The CDR3 is 14 amino acids. The germline gives CDR1 SGHRS, CDR2 YFSETQ. V was pared by 2 bases and J by 5 bases, with 13 bases between. CDR3 region: CASSFQGKRETQYF. Written as DNA, the CDR3 is TGCGCCAGCAGCTTCCAGGGGAAGCGGGAGACCCAGTACTTC.

This chain connects TRBV2 to TRBJ2-5, with TRBD2 matching over 11 bases. Germline V CDR1 and CDR2: SNHLY, FYNNEI. CDR3 length equals 16 residues. The J segment lost 1 base and the V segment lost 7 bases, leaving 8 bases of the junction unmatched. CDR3 sequence (DNA): TGTGCCAGCACAAGTAGACTAGCGGGACGCCAAGAGACCCAGTACTTC. It translates to CASTSRLAGRQETQYF.

This clone occurred once. V usage is TRBV27 and J usage is TRBJ2-3, with D possibly matching TRBD2 (6 bases). CDR1 and CDR2 from the germline V gene are MNHEY and SMNVEV (reference sequence). The CDR3 contains 14 residues. V was cut by 3 bases and J by 3 bases, with 10 bases left in between. The CDR3 DNA sequence: TGTGCCAGCAGTTTGGAGGGGAGGACAGATACGCAGTATTTT. It encodes CASSLEGRTDTQYF.

V and J are TRBV6-5 and TRBJ1-5; 11 positions match TRBD1. Per the germline V gene, CDR1 is MNHEY and CDR2 is SVGAGI. The CDR3 consists of 14 residues. The junction had 4 bases not matched to a gene; V was cut back by 6 bases and J by 6 bases. DNA of the CDR3: TGTGCCAGCAGCACAGGGACAGGGGGTCAGCCCCAGCATTTT. The encoded protein is CASSTGTGGQPQHF.

V gene TRBV10-3 combines with J gene TRBJ1-5; 7 bases match TRBD1. There are 15 residues in the CDR3. The V gene end was trimmed by 1 base and the J gene end by 2 bases; junction bases not matched to a gene: 2. CDR1 and CDR2 from the germline V gene are ENHRY and SYGVKD. CDR3 region: CAISEFGQGNQPQHF. CDR3 nucleotides: TGTGCCATCAGTGAGTTCGGACAGGGCAATCAGCCCCAGCATTTT.

This clone was counted a few times. The J gene is TRBJ2-7, the V gene TRBV12-3 or TRBV12-4, with a tentative D call TRBD2 (6 bases). V was cut by 5 bases and J by 7 bases, with 15 bases left in between. The CDR3 consists of 13 residues. Here the CDR3 reads CASSRRGVGEQYF. In nucleotides, the CDR3 is TGTGCCAGCAGTCGGAGGGGCGTGGGGGAGCAGTACTTC.

This sequence joins TRBV27 and TRBJ1-2, with 8 bases identical to TRBD1. The J segment lost 2 bases and the V segment lost 2 bases, leaving 4 bases of the junction unmatched. The CDR3 is 15 amino acids. CDR1 and CDR2 from the germline V gene are MNHEY and SMNVEV (reference sequence). CDR3 nucleotides: TGTGCCAGCAGTTTAGGACAGGGCCGCAACTATGGCTACACCTTC. As protein: CASSLGQGRNYGYTF.

The chain recombines TRBV5-1 with TRBJ2-5; 7 nucleotides line up with TRBD1. The CDR3 loop spans 15 amino acids. Germline V gene sequence: CDR1 SGHRS, CDR2 YFSETQ. The junction had 10 bases not matched to a gene; V was cut back by 4 bases and J by 4 bases. CDR3 loop: CASSLVTGASETQYF. The CDR3 DNA reads as TGCGCCAGCAGCCTGGTCACAGGGGCGTCAGAGACCCAGTACTTC.

Note on this clone: The same CDR3 also results from other DNA sequences found in this sample. The chain carries TRBV5-4 and TRBJ1-4; D is uncertain. Germline CDR1 reads SGHNT; CDR2 reads YYREEE (reference sequence). This CDR3 has 14 residues. With 0 bases removed from V and 7 bases from J, the gap between germline ends came to 10 bases. The CDR3 sequence: CASSLAGRGEKLFF. CDR3 in DNA: TGTGCCAGCAGCTTGGCTGGGCGTGGTGAAAAACTGTTTTTT.

The chain recombines TRBV6-5 with TRBJ1-5; D is uncertain. Trimming took 6 bases from V and 0 from J, leaving 12 bases between them. Germline CDR1 reads MNHEY; CDR2 reads SVGAGI. The CDR3 is 15 amino acids. This CDR3 is CASSPEGYSNQPQHF. The CDR3 DNA follows: TGTGCCAGCAGCCCCGAGGGTTATAGCAATCAGCCCCAGCATTTT.

The J gene is TRBJ1-1, the V gene TRBV9, with TRBD1 identical over 9 bases. CDR1 is SGDLS and CDR2 is YYNGEE in the germline V gene. The CDR3 contains 14 residues. After removal of 0 bases from V and 6 bases from J, the junction contained 3 bases not matched to a gene. For the CDR3, the DNA is TGTGCCAGCAGCGTAGCGGGACAGGGTTCTGAAGCTTTCTTT. Translation gives CASSVAGQGSEAFF.